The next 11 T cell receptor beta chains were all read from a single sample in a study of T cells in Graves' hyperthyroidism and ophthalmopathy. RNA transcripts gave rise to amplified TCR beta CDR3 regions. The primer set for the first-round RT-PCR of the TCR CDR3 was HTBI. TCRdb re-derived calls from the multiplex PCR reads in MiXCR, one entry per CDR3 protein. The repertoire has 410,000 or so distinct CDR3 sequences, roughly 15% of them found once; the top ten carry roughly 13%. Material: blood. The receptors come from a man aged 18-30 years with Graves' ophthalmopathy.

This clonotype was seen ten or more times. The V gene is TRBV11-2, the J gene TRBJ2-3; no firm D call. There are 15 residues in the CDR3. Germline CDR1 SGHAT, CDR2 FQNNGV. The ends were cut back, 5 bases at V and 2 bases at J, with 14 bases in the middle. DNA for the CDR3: TGTGCCAGCAGCGCGAGGTGGCAGATCACAGATACGCAGTATTTT. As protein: CASSARWQITDTQYF.

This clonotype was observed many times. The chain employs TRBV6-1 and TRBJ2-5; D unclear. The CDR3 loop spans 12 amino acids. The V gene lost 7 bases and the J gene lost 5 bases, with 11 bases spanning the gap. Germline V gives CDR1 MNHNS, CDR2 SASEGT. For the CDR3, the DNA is TGTGCCAGCACCCTCGGAGTTGAGACCCAGTACTTC. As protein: CASTLGVETQYF.

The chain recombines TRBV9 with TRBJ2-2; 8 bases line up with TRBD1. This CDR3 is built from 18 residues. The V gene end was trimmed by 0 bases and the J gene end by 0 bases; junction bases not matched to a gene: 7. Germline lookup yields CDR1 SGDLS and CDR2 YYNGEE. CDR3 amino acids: CASSVDLPDRANTGELFF. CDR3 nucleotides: TGTGCCAGCAGCGTAGATTTGCCGGACAGGGCGAACACCGGGGAGCTGTTTTTT.

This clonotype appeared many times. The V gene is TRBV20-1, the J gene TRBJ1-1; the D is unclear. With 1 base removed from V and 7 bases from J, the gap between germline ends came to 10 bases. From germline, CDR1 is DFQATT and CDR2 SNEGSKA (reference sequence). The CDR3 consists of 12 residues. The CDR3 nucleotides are TGCAGTGCTAGAGTGGGATCGGGTGAAGCTTTCTTT. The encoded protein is CSARVGSGEAFF.

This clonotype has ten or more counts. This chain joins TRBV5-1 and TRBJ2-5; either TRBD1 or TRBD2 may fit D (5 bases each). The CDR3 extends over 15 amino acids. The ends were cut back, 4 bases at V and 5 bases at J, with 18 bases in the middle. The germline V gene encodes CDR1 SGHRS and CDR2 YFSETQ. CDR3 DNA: TGCGCCAGCAGCCAAGAGCCTGGGACGCGGGAGACCCAGTACTTC. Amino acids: CASSQEPGTRETQYF.

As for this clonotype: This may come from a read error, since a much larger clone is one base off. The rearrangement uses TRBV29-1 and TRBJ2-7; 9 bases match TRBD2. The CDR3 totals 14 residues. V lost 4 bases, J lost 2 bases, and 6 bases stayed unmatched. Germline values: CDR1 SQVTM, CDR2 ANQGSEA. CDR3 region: CSVVSGRTPYEQYF. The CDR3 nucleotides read TGCAGCGTTGTTAGCGGGAGAACCCCCTACGAGCAGTACTTC.

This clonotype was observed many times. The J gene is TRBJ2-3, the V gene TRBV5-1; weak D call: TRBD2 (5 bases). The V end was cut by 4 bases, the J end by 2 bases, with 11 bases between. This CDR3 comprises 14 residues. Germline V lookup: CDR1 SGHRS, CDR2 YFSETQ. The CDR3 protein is CASSVDSHTDTQYF. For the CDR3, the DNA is TGCGCCAGCAGCGTGGACTCACACACAGATACGCAGTATTTT.

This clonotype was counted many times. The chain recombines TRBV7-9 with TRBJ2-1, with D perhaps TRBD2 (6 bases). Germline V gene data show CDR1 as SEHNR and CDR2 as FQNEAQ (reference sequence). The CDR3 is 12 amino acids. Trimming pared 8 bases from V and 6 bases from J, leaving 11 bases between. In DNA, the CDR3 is TGTGCCAGCGTCTACGGGGGCAATGAGCAGTTCTTC. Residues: CASVYGGNEQFF.

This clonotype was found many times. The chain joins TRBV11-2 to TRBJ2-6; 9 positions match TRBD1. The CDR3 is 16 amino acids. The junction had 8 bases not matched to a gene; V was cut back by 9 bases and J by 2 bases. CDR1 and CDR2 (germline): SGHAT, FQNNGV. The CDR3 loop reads CASLPGQGPGANVLTF. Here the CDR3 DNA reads TGTGCCAGTCTCCCGGGACAGGGTCCTGGGGCCAACGTCCTGACTTTC. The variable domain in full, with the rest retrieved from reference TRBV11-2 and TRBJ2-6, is EAGVAQSPRYKIIEKRQSVAFWCNPISGHATLYWYQQILGQGPKLLIQFQNNGVVDDSQLPKDRFSAERLKGVDSTLKIQPAKLEDSAVYLCASLPGQGPGANVLTFGAGSRLTVL.

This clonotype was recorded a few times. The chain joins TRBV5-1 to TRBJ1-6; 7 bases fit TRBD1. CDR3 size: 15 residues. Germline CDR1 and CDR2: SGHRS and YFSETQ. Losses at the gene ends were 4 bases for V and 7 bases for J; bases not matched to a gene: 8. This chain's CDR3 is CASSRAGTDNSPLHF. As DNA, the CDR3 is TGCGCCAGCAGCCGGGCCGGGACAGACAATTCACCCCTCCACTTT. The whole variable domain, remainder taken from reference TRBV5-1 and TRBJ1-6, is KAGVTQTPRYLIKTRGQQVTLSCSPISGHRSVSWYQQTPGQGLQFLFEYFSETQRNKGNFPGRFSGRQFSNSRSEMNVSTLELGDSALYLCASSRAGTDNSPLHFGNGTRLTVT.

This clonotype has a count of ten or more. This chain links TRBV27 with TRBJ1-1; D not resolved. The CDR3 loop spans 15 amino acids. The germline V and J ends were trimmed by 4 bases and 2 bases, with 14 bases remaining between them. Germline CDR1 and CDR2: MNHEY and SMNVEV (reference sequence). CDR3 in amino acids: CASSSLAAGNTEAFF. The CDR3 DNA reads TGTGCCAGCAGTTCCCTCGCGGCAGGAAACACTGAAGCTTTCTTT.